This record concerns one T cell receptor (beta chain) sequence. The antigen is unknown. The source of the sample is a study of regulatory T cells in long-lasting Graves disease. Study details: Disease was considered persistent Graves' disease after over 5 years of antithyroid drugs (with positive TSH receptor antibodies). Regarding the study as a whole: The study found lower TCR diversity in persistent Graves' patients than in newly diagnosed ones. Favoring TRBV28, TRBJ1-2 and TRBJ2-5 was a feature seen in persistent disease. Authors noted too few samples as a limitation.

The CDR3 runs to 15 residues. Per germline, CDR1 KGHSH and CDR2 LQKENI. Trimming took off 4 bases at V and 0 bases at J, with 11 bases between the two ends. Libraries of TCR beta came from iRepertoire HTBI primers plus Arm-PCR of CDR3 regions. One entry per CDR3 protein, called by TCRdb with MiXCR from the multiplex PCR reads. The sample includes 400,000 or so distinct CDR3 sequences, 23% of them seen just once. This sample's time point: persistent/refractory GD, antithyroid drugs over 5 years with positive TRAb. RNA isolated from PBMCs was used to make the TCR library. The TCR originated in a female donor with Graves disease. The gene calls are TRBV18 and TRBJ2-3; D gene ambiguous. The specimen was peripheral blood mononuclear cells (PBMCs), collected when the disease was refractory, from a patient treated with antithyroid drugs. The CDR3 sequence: CASSLNSASTDTQYF. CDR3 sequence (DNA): TGTGCCAGCTCACTAAACAGTGCTAGCACAGATACGCAGTATTTT. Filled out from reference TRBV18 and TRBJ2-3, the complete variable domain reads NAGVMQNPRHLVRRRGQEARLRCSPMKGHSHVYWYRQLPEEGLKFMVYLQKENIIDESGMPKERFSAEFPKEGPSILRIQQVVRGDSAAYFCASSLNSASTDTQYFGPGTRLTVL.